This T cell receptor (beta chain) was observed in a study of blood T cell repertoires in COVID-19. Study-level background: The United States, Italy and Spain provided the acute and convalescent COVID-19 samples. PBMCs, B-cell-depleted T cells, or T cells provided the cDNA or gDNA that made up the material.

The germline CDR1 and CDR2 sequences are LNHDA and SQIVND (reference sequence). V lost 3 bases to trimming and J lost 8 bases; unmatched junction nucleotides: 9. The CDR3 covers 15 residues. As handled by the study authors: From reference gene primer amplification, estimates of nucleated cell counts were derived. Assay used: immunoSEQ multiplex PCR; TCRdb lists only in-frame clones, some missing. V and J calls and clone size are given by that table; D and trimming were obtained from the DNA. The sample contains under 300,000 clones, 80% to 90% of which appear only once. The study drew participants aged about 18 to 89 years from about two dozen US areas.

The sequence was obtained from a man in his forties or fifties who had recovered from COVID-19. The chain links TRBV19 to TRBJ2-1, with 8 positions matching TRBD2. Sequences were obtained from PBMCs or T cells enriched from blood (not recorded which). CDR3 sequence (DNA): TGTGCCAGTAGTATCCTACCTCGGGGGGGGGATGAGCAGTTCTTC. This codes for CASSILPRGGDEQFF.